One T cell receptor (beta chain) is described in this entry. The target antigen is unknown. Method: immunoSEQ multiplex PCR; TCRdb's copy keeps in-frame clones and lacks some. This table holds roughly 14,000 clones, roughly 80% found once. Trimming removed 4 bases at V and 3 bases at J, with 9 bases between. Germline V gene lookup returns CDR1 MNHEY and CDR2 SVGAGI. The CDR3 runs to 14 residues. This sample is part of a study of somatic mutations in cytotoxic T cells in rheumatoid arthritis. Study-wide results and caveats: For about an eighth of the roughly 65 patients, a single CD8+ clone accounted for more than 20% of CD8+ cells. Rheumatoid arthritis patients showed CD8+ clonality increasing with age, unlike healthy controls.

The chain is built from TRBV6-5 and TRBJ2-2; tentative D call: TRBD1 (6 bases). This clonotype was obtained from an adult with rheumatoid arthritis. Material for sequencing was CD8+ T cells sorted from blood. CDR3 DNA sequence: TGTGCCAGCAGTTCGGGACAATACACCGGGGAGCTGTTTTTT. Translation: CASSSGQYTGELFF.